This T cell receptor beta chain was recovered during a study of T-cell memory formation after mild COVID-19. About the research overall: There were largely donor-specific TCR clusters.

5'RACE primed at constant segments yielded TCR alpha and TCR beta cDNA libraries bearing sample barcodes and UMIs. TCRdb independently ran MiXCR on the 5' RACE reads; one entry per CDR3 protein. The sample includes roughly 300,000 distinct CDR3 sequences, roughly 15% of them seen just once. As regards this clonotype: The target antigen is unknown.

Whole-study results and caveats: CD4+ bias marked clones expanding day 15 to 37, unlike balanced contracting clones.

There are 12 residues in the CDR3. The germline CDR1 and CDR2 sequences are SQVTM and ANQGSEA. Trimming took off 4 bases at V and 3 bases at J, with 9 bases between the two ends. The rearrangement links TRBV29-1 to TRBJ1-1; D unclear. Sequencing used PBMCs or a T cell subset sorted from them (not recorded which). The TCR originated in a young man who had mild COVID-19 (a few samples of this study predate the infection). Cell type and time point are not known. The CDR3 DNA reads TGCAGCGTTGGCAGCGAGTACACTGAAGCTTTCTTT. Protein product: CSVGSEYTEAFF. Looking up the rest from reference TRBV29-1 and TRBJ1-1 gives the full variable domain: SAVISQKPSRDICQRGTSLTIQCQVDSQVTMMFWYRQQPGQSLTLIATANQGSEATYESGFVIDKFPISRPNLTFSTLTVSNMSPEDSSIYLCSVGSEYTEAFFGQGTRLTVV.